These 17 T cell receptor beta chains originate from one sample sequenced in a study of neoadjuvant anti-PD-1 for oral cavity cancer. Profiling relied on immunoSEQ multiplex PCR, and the TCRdb table lists in-frame clones only, not all of them. The sample has 15,000 to 20,000 clones, 67% seen once. The specimen comprised PBMCs, sampled before nivolumab (anti-PD-1) treatment. The source is a person between 40 and 80 years old with oral cavity squamous cell carcinoma.

This rearrangement joins TRBV2 to TRBJ1-5, with D unclear. CDR3 length: 13 amino acids. Germline CDR1 and CDR2: SNHLY and FYNNEI. Trimming removed 6 bases from V and 1 base from J, with 7 bases in between. CDR3 sequence: CASRGRSNQPQHF. The CDR3 coding sequence is TGTGCCAGCAGGGGTCGGAGCAATCAGCCCCAGCATTTT.

The V call is TRBV5-1, the J call TRBJ2-2; D uncertain. Trimming cost V 2 bases and J 3 bases, with 8 bases left between them. CDR1 is SGHRS, CDR2 YFSETQ, per germline. The CDR3 is 14 residues long. DNA of the CDR3: TGCGCCAGCAGCTTAGGCGGTGACACCGGGGAGCTGTTTTTT. This codes for CASSLGGDTGELFF.

The chain joins TRBV5-1 to TRBJ2-5, with 7 positions matching TRBD2. With 0 bases clipped from V and 5 bases from J, the junction kept 4 bases outside the gene matches. This CDR3 is 14 amino acids long. Per the germline V gene, CDR1 is SGHRS and CDR2 is YFSETQ. CDR3 nucleotide sequence: TGCGCCAGCAGCTTGGGACTAGCTCTTGAGACCCAGTACTTC. As protein: CASSLGLALETQYF.

The chain uses TRBV10-2 and TRBJ2-7, with D perhaps TRBD1 (6 bases). Trimming removed 7 bases at V and 0 bases at J, with 16 bases between. The CDR3 sequence is 15 residues long. Germline assignment: CDR1 WSHSY and CDR2 SAAADI. Written as DNA, the CDR3 is TGCGCCAGCACCCAGGGGATACAACTCTCCTACGAGCAGTACTTC. It encodes CASTQGIQLSYEQYF.

This clone was recorded once. The chain carries TRBV5-1 and TRBJ2-2, with TRBD1 matching over 9 bases. The CDR3 consists of 16 residues. Losses at the gene ends were 3 bases for V and 0 bases for J; bases not matched to a gene: 3. CDR1 and CDR2 from the germline V gene are SGHRS and YFSETQ. The chain's CDR3 is CASSWGTGSNTGELFF. CDR3 sequence (DNA): TGCGCCAGCAGCTGGGGGACAGGGTCGAACACCGGGGAGCTGTTTTTT.

The chain couples TRBV10-3 to TRBJ2-7; TRBD1 matches at 7 bases. Germline trimming cut 10 bases from V and 3 bases from J; bases unmatched to any gene: 9. The CDR3 runs 13 residues. Germline V gene sequence: CDR1 ENHRY, CDR2 SYGVKD. CDR3 nucleotide sequence: TGTGCCAGTACCCGGGACAGAAGCTACGAGCAGTACTTC. The encoded protein is CASTRDRSYEQYF.

The DNA of the CDR3 is TGTGCCATCAGTGTGTGGGGGGAGGAGCAGTTCTTC. Protein product: CAISVWGEEQFF. The chain is built from TRBV10-3 and TRBJ2-1; D perhaps matches TRBD2 (6 bases). Germline V lookup: CDR1 ENHRY, CDR2 SYGVKD. This CDR3 is 12 amino acids long. V gave up 4 bases and J gave up 10 bases, with 11 bases separating them.

The rearrangement links TRBV19 to TRBJ1-1; 7 bases map to TRBD1. J lost 4 bases, V lost 5 bases, and 7 bases had no gene match. The germline V gene has CDR1 LNHDA and CDR2 SQIVND (reference sequence). This CDR3 has 14 amino acids. DNA of the CDR3: TGTGCCAGTAGTTCCGACAGGGTGGGCACTGAAGCTTTCTTT. This encodes CASSSDRVGTEAFF.

The gene calls are TRBV27 and TRBJ2-7; the match to TRBD1 covers 8 bases. Losses at the gene ends were 6 bases for V and 4 bases for J; bases not matched to a gene: 8. Germline V lookup: CDR1 MNHEY, CDR2 SMNVEV (reference sequence). This CDR3 contains 14 residues. The CDR3 nucleotides are TGTGCCAGCAGCTCCGGGACAGGTCCGTACGAGCAGTACTTC. Protein sequence: CASSSGTGPYEQYF.

J is TRBJ2-2 and V is TRBV2; D is unresolved. The CDR3 runs to 11 residues. CDR1 and CDR2 (germline): SNHLY, FYNNEI. Trimming cost V 7 bases and J 3 bases, with 3 bases left between them. CDR3 in DNA: TGTGCCAGCAAGTACACCGGGGAGCTGTTTTTT. This encodes CASKYTGELFF.

This clone has a handful of counts. This chain connects TRBV29-1 to TRBJ1-1, with D possibly being TRBD1 (5 bases). Trimming removed 6 bases at V and 1 base at J, with 15 bases between. Germline CDR1 is SQVTM and CDR2 is ANQGSEA. CDR3 length equals 14 residues. In DNA form, the CDR3 reads TGCAGCGTCCAAGTGGGGCAGGGGAACACTGAAGCTTTCTTT. Its translation: CSVQVGQGNTEAFF. The full variable domain, with the rest looked up from reference TRBV29-1 and TRBJ1-1, is SAVISQKPSRDICQRGTSLTIQCQVDSQVTMMFWYRQQPGQSLTLIATANQGSEATYESGFVIDKFPISRPNLTFSTLTVSNMSPEDSSIYLCSVQVGQGNTEAFFGQGTRLTVV.

The V call is TRBV13, the J call TRBJ1-2; D may be TRBD1 (5 bases). Germline V gene lookup returns CDR1 PRHDT and CDR2 FYEKMQ (reference sequence). V was cut by 0 bases and J by 7 bases, with 9 bases left in between. This CDR3 has 13 residues. CDR3 coding DNA: TGTGCCAGCAGCTTAGGAGGGGCTAGTGGCTACACCTTC. It translates to CASSLGGASGYTF.

CDR3 amino acids: CASSQTGVYNEQFF. The CDR3 DNA reads TGTGCCAGCAGCCAAACGGGAGTTTATAATGAGCAGTTCTTC. V is TRBV4-2 and J is TRBJ2-1, with a tentative D call TRBD2 (6 bases). CDR1 and CDR2 (germline): LGHNA, YNFKEQ. CDR3 length: 14 residues. V lost 2 bases and J 7 bases, leaving 12 bases between the germline ends.

The chain has TRBV20-1 and TRBJ2-7; D is tentatively TRBD1 or TRBD2 (5 bases each). Trimming removed 5 bases from V and 7 bases from J, with 12 bases in between. The CDR3 extends over 11 amino acids. Germline CDR1 reads DFQATT; CDR2 reads SNEGSKA (reference sequence). The CDR3 spells CSAPRDVEQYF. CDR3 in DNA: TGCAGTGCTCCACGGGACGTAGAGCAGTACTTC.

The chain uses TRBV5-1 and TRBJ2-7; a possible D gene is TRBD2 (6 bases). The CDR3 extends over 14 amino acids. CDR1 is SGHRS, CDR2 YFSETQ, per germline. V was trimmed by 7 bases and J by 4 bases, leaving 18 bases between them. The DNA for the CDR3 is TGCGCCAGCGGGTCCGGGAGTGGGGGGTACGAGCAGTACTTC. Its protein product is CASGSGSGGYEQYF.

This clone has just a few counts. Here the CDR3 reads CASSTPVGEKLFF. The CDR3 coding sequence is TGTGCCAGCAGTACTCCGGTTGGGGAAAAACTGTTTTTT. J is TRBJ1-4 and V is TRBV28, with no clear D. CDR1 is MDHEN, CDR2 SYDVKM, per germline. Trimming left V 5 bases short and J 8 bases short, with 12 bases between. CDR3 size: 13 residues.

V and J are TRBV10-3 and TRBJ1-5; maybe TRBD1 (5 bases). V was shortened by 10 bases and J by 4 bases, with 17 bases between the two germline ends. Germline assignment: CDR1 ENHRY and CDR2 SYGVKD. This CDR3 comprises 14 residues. Here the CDR3 DNA reads TGTGCCACCACGAATGGGGCGGAAAATCAGCCCCAGCATTTT. Its translation is CATTNGAENQPQHF.